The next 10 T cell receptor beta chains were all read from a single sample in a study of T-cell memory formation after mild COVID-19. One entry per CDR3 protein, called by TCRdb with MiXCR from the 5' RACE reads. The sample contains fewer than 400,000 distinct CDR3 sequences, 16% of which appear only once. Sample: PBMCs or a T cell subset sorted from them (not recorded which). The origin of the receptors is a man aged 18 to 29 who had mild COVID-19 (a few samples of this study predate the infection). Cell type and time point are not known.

The CDR3 loop reads CASSLVVGPGRDTQYF. CDR3 DNA: TGTGCCAGCAGTTTAGTGGTGGGCCCCGGCCGAGATACGCAGTATTTT. The chain uses TRBV12-3 or TRBV12-4 and TRBJ2-3; D is unresolved. The CDR3 has 16 amino acids. V lost 1 base and J lost 5, with 16 bases in between.

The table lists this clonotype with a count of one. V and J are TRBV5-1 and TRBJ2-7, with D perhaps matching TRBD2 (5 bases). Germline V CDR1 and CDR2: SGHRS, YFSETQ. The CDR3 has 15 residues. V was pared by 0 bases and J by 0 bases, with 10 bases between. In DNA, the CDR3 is TGCGCCAGCAGCTTGGGAAGCGGCTTCTCCTACGAGCAGTACTTC. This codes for CASSLGSGFSYEQYF. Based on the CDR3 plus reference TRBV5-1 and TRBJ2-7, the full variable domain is KAGVTQTPRYLIKTRGQQVTLSCSPISGHRSVSWYQQTPGQGLQFLFEYFSETQRNKGNFPGRFSGRQFSNSRSEMNVSTLELGDSALYLCASSLGSGFSYEQYFGPGTRLTVT.

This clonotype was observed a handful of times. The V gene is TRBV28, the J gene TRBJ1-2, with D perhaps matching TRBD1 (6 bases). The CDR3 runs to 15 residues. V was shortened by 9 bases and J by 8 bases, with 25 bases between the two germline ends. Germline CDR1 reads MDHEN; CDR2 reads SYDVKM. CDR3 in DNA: TGTGCCAGTGCGCGCGGGGGCCCAGCGGCTGCGGGCTACACCTTC. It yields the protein CASARGGPAAAGYTF.

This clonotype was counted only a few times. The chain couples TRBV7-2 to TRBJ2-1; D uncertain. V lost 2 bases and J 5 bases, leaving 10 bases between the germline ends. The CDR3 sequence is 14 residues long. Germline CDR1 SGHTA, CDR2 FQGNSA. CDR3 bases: TGTGCCAGCAGCTTAATGGGTGGGGACAATGAGCAGTTCTTC. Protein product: CASSLMGGDNEQFF.

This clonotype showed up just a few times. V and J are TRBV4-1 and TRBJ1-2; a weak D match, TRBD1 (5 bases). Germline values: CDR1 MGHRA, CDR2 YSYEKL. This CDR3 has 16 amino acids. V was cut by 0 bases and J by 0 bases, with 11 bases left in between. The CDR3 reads CASSQDNRFANYGYTF. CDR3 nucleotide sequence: TGCGCCAGCAGCCAAGATAACAGGTTCGCTAACTATGGCTACACCTTC.

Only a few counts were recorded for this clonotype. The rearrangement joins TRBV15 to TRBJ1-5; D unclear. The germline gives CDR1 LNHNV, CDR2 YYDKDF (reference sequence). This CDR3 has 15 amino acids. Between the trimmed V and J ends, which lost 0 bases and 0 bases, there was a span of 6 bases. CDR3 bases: TGTGCCACCAGCAGAGATCGGGTTAGCAATCAGCCCCAGCATTTT. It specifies CATSRDRVSNQPQHF.

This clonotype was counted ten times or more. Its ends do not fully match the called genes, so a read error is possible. The CDR3 reads CASSLGVSTDTQYF. As DNA, the CDR3 is TGTGCCAGCAGCTTAGGGGTCAGCACAGATACGCAGTATTTT. This rearrangement joins TRBV5-1 to TRBJ2-3; D possibly corresponds to TRBD1 (5 bases). CDR1 and CDR2 (germline): SGHRS, YFSETQ. The CDR3 is 14 amino acids.

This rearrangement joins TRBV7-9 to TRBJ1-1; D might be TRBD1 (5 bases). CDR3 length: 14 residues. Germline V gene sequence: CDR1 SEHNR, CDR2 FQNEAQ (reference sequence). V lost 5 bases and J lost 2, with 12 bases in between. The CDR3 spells CASSTREGNTEAFF. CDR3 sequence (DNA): TGTGCCAGCAGCACCAGGGAGGGAAACACTGAAGCTTTCTTT. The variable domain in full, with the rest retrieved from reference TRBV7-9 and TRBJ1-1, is DTGVSQNPRHKITKRGQNVTFRCDPISEHNRLYWYRQTLGQGPEFLTYFQNEAQLEKSRLLSDRFSAERPKGSFSTLEIQRTEQGDSAMYLCASSTREGNTEAFFGQGTRLTVV.

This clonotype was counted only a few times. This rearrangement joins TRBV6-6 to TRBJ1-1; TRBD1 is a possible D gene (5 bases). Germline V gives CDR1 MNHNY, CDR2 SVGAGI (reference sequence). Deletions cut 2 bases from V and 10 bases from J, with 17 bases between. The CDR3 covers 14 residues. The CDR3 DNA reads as TGTGCCAGCAGTTACGGCGCCGGGACCTCGGGAGCTTTCTTT. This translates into CASSYGAGTSGAFF.

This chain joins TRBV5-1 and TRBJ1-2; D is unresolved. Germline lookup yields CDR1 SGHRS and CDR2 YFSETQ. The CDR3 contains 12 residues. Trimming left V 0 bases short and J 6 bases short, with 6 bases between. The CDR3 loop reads CASSLDDNGYTF. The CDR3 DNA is TGCGCCAGCAGCTTGGATGACAATGGCTACACCTTC.